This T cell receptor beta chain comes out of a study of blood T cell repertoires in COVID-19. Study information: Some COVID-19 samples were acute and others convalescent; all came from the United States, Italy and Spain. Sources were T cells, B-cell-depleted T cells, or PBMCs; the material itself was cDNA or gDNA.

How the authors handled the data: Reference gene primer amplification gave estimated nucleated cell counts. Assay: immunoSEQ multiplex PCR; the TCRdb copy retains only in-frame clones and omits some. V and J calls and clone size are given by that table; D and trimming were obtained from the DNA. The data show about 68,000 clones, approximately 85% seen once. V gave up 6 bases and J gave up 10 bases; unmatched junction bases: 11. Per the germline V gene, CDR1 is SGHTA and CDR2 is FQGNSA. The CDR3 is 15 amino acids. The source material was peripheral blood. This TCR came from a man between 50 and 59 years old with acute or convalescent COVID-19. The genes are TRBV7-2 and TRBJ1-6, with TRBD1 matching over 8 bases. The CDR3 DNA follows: TGTGCCAGCAGGGTGGACAGGGCAGGAAGGTCACCCCTCCACTTT. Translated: CASRVDRAGRSPLHF.